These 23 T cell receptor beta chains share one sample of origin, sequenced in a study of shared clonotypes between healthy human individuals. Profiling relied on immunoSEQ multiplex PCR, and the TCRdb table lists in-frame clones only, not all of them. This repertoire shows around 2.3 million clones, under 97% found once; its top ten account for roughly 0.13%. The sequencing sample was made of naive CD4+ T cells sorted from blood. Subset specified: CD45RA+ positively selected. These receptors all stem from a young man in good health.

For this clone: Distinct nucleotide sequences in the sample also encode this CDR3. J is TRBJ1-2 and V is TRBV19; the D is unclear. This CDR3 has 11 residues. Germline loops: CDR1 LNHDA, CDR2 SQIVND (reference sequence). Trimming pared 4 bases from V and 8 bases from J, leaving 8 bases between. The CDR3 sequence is CASSTLGGYTF. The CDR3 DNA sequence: TGTGCCAGTAGTACTCTAGGGGGCTACACCTTC.

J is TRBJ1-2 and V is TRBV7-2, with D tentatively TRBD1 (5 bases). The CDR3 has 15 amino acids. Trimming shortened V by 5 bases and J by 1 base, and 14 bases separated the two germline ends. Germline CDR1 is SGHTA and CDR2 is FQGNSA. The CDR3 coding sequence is TGTGCCAGCAGCCAAAGGCCCAGGGATAACTATGGCTACACCTTC. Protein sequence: CASSQRPRDNYGYTF.

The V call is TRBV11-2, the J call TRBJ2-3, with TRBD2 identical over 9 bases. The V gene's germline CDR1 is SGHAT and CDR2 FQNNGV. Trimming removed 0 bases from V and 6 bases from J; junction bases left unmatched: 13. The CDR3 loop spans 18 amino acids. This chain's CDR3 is CASSLEHSGGGAADTQYF. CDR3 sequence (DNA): TGTGCCAGCAGCTTAGAGCACTCGGGCGGGGGGGCCGCGGATACGCAGTATTTT.

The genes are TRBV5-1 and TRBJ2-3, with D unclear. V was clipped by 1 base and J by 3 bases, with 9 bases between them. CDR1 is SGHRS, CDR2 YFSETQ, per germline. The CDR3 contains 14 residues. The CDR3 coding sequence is TGCGCCAGCAGCTTGTCCCAGCCGACAGATACGCAGTATTTT. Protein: CASSLSQPTDTQYF.

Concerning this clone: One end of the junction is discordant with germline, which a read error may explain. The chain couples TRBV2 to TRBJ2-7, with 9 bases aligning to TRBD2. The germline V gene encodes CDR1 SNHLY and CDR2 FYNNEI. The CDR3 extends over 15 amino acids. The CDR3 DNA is TGTGCCAATCCCACTGCGGGAGGGCCCTCCCACGAGCAGTACTTC. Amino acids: CANPTAGGPSHEQYF.

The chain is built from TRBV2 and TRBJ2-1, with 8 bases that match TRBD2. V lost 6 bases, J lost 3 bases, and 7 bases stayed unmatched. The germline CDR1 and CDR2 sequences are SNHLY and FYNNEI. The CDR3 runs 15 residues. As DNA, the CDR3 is TGTGCCAGCAGCTCCCTAGCGGGTTTCTACAATGAGCAGTTCTTC. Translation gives CASSSLAGFYNEQFF.

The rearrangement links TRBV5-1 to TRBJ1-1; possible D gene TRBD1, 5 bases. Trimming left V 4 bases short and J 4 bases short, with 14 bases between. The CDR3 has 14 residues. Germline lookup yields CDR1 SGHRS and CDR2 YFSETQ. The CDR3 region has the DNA TGCGCCAGCAGCCGTGACAGCTGGGGCACTGAAGCTTTCTTT. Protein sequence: CASSRDSWGTEAFF.

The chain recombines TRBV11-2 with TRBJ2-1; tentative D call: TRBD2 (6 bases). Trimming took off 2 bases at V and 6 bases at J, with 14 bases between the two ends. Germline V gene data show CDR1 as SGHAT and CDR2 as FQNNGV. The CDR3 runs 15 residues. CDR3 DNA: TGTGCCAGCAGCTTAATTGCGGGGCTAACCAATGAGCAGTTCTTC. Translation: CASSLIAGLTNEQFF.

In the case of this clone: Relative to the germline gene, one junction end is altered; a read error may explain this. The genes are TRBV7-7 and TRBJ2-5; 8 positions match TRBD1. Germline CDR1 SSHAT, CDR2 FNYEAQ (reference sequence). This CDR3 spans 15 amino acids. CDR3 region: CASSFASGGMETQYF. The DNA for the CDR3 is TGTGCTAGCAGCTTTGCATCAGGGGGCATGGAGACCCAGTACTTC.

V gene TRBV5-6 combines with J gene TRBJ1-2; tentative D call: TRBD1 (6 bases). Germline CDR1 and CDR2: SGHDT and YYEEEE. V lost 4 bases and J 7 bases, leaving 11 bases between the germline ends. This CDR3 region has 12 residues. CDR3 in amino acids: CASSAIRGGYTF. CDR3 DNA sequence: TGTGCCAGCAGCGCAATCAGGGGTGGCTACACCTTC.

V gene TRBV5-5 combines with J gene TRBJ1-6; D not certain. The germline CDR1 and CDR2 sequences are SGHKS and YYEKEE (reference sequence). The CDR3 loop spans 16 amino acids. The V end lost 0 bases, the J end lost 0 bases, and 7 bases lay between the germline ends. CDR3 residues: CASSLGSSSYNSPLHF. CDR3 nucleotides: TGTGCCAGCAGCTTGGGCAGTAGCTCCTATAATTCACCCCTCCACTTT.

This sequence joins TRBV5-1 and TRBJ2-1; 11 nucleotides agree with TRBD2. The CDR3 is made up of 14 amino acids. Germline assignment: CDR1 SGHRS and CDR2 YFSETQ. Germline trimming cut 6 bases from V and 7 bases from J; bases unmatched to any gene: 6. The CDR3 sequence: CASIAPSGRNEQFF. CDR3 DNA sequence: TGCGCCAGCATCGCTCCTAGCGGGAGGAATGAGCAGTTCTTC.

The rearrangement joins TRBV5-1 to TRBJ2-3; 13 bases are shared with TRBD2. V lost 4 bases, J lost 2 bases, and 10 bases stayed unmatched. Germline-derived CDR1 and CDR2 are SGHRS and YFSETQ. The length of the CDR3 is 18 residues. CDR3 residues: CASSGSGLAGTFTDTQYF. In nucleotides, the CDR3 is TGCGCCAGCAGCGGATCGGGACTAGCGGGAACATTCACAGATACGCAGTATTTT.

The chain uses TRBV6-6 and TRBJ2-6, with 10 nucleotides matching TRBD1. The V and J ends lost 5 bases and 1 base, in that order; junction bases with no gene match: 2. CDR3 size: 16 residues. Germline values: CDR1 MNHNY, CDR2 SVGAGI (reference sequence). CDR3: CASSPGQGSGANVLTF. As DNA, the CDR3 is TGTGCCAGCAGTCCGGGACAGGGGTCTGGGGCCAACGTCCTGACTTTC.

DNA for the CDR3: TGTGCCAGCAGCCGACTAGTTGAAGAGACCCAGTACTTC. Its protein product is CASSRLVEETQYF. The chain recombines TRBV6-5 with TRBJ2-5; D possibly corresponds to TRBD2 (6 bases). Trimming left V 6 bases short and J 3 bases short, with 11 bases between. The germline V gene encodes CDR1 MNHEY and CDR2 SVGAGI. The CDR3 length is 13 residues.

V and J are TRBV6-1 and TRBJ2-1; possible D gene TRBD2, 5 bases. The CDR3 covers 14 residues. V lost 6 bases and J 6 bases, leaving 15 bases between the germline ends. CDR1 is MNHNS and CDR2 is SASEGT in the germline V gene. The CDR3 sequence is CASRRGGSVNEQFF. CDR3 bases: TGTGCCAGCAGAAGAGGTGGGAGTGTCAATGAGCAGTTCTTC.

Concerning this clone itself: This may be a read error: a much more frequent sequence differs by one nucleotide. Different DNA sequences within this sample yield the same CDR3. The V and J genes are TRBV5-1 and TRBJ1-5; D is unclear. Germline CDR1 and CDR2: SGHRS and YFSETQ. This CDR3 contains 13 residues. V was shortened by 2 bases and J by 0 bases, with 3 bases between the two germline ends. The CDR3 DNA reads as TGCGCCAGCAGCTTAGATAGCAATCAGCCCCAGCATTTT. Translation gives CASSLDSNQPQHF.

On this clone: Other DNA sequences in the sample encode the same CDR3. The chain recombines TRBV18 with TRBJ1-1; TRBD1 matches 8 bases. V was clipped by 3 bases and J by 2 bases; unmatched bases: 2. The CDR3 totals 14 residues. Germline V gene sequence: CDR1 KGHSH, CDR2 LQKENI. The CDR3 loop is CASSPGQGNTEAFF. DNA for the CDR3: TGTGCCAGCTCACCCGGACAGGGAAACACTGAAGCTTTCTTT.

CDR3 in amino acids: CASRLRSGTGNTGELFF. CDR3 DNA sequence: TGTGCCAGCAGACTAAGGTCGGGGACAGGGAACACCGGGGAGCTGTTTTTT. The chain carries TRBV27 and TRBJ2-2; 8 bases match TRBD1. Trimming removed 6 bases from V and 1 base from J; junction bases left unmatched: 10. CDR1 and CDR2 (germline): MNHEY, SMNVEV (reference sequence). The CDR3 runs 17 residues.

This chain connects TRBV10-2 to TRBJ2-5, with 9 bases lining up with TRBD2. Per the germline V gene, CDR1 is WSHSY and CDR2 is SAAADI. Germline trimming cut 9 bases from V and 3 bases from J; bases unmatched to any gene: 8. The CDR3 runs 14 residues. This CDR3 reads CARIKRGEKETQYF. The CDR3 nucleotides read TGCGCCAGAATCAAGCGGGGGGAAAAAGAGACCCAGTACTTC.

The CDR3, as DNA: TGTGCCAGCAGCTTCCCCGGGCCCGCCGGAGATACGCAGTATTTT. Its protein product is CASSFPGPAGDTQYF. V and J are TRBV5-4 and TRBJ2-3; D unclear. The CDR3 runs to 15 residues. Trimming took off 2 bases at V and 5 bases at J, with 15 bases between the two ends. CDR1 is SGHNT, CDR2 YYREEE, per germline (reference sequence). The variable domain in full, completed from reference TRBV5-4 and TRBJ2-3, reads ETGVTQSPTHLIKTRGQQVTLRCSSQSGHNTVSWYQQALGQGPQFIFQYYREEENGRGNFPPRFSGLQFPNYSSELNVNALELDDSALYLCASSFPGPAGDTQYFGPGTRLTVL.

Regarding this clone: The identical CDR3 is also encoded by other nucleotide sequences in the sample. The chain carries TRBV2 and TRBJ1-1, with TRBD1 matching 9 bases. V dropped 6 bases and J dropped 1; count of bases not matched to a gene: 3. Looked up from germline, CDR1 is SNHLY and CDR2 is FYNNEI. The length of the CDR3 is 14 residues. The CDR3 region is CASSVGQGNTEAFF. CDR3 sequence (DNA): TGTGCCAGCAGCGTGGGACAGGGGAACACTGAAGCTTTCTTT.

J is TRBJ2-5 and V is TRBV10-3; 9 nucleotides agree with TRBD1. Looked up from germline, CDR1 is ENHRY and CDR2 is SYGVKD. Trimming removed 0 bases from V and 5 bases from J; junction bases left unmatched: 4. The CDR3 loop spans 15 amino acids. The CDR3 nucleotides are TGTGCCATCAGTGAGTCGGACAGGGGAGGGGAGACCCAGTACTTC. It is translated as CAISESDRGGETQYF.